The sequence of this T cell receptor beta chain was determined in a study of blood T cell repertoires in COVID-19. Looking at the study overall: Acute and convalescent COVID-19 samples came from the United States, Italy and Spain.

Germline V gives CDR1 LGHNA, CDR2 YSLEER. The CDR3 spans 14 residues. Trimming left V 0 bases short and J 2 bases short, with 6 bases between. Method: immunoSEQ multiplex PCR; TCRdb's copy keeps in-frame clones and lacks some. Of more than 55,000 clones listed, 80% to 90% are singletons. The J gene is TRBJ2-3, the V gene TRBV4-3; D remains ambiguous. This receptor was identified in a man aged 45-65 years with active COVID-19. Sample: peripheral blood. The DNA of the CDR3 is TGCGCCAGCAGCCAAGAGCACAACACAGATACGCAGTATTTT. Amino acid sequence: CASSQEHNTDTQYF.